The clone carrying this TCR beta chain was found a few times. The data originate from a study of low-dose radiotherapy and immunotherapy resistance in tumors. Turning to the study itself: Every six weeks patients received intravenous ipilimumab 1 mg/kg, and every two weeks they received intravenous nivolumab 240 mg.

First-strand cDNA used TRAV- and TRBV-specific primers, covering alpha and beta chains. Both a constant-region primer and a V-primer adapter served to amplify TCRs across 15 to 20 PCR cycles. TCRdb re-derived calls from the reads in MiXCR, one entry per CDR3 protein. The sample consists of about 100,000 distinct CDR3 sequences, roughly 20% of them appearing once. The time point denotes: after trial treatment. Treatment described: LDRT plus nivolumab, ipilimumab, low-dose cyclophosphamide and aspirin (RACIN trial). Every donor was treated with nivolumab, ipilimumab, aspirin, low-dose cyclophosphamide and also low-dose radiotherapy. The germline gives CDR1 ENHRY, CDR2 SYGVKD. The CDR3 totals 15 residues. V shed 7 bases and J 2 bases; nucleotides not matched to a gene: 6.

V usage is TRBV10-3 and J usage is TRBJ2-1; 9 positions match TRBD1. The receptor comes from a male donor with prostate cancer. This sample comprised PBMCs, obtained after low-dose radiotherapy plus immunotherapy. The CDR3 sequence: CAITTGTGTYNEQFF. CDR3 nucleotides: TGTGCCATCACCACCGGGACAGGGACCTACAATGAGCAGTTCTTC.